This T cell receptor (beta chain) originates from a study of T cell responses to AZD1222 COVID-19 vaccine. General study points: Clonal diversity was possibly underestimated, and white British individuals and females predominated among donors. Nearly half of the spike-specific TCRs reportedly recognize variant regions that carry no mutations.

V dropped 6 bases and J dropped 5 bases, with 14 bases sitting between them. Germline V gene data show CDR1 as SGHDT and CDR2 as YYEEEE. The CDR3 consists of 13 residues. As for this clone: No antigen is known for it.

Assay: immunoSEQ multiplex PCR; the TCRdb copy retains only in-frame clones and omits some. The sample yields 150,000 to 200,000 clones, about 92% seen once. This clonotype was sampled from an adult in good health. V is TRBV5-6 and J is TRBJ1-1; unclear D gene. Sequenced here: peripheral blood, sampled on day 0 of AZD1222 vaccination. CDR3 DNA: TGTGCCAGCACGCGGGCCTCGAGGACTGAAGCTTTCTTT. Translating gives CASTRASRTEAFF. The variable domain in full, with the rest retrieved from reference TRBV5-6 and TRBJ1-1, is DAGVTQSPTHLIKTRGQQVTLRCSPKSGHDTVSWYQQALGQGPQFIFQYYEEEERQRGNFPDRFSGHQFPNYSSELNVNALLLGDSALYLCASTRASRTEAFFGQGTRLTVV.